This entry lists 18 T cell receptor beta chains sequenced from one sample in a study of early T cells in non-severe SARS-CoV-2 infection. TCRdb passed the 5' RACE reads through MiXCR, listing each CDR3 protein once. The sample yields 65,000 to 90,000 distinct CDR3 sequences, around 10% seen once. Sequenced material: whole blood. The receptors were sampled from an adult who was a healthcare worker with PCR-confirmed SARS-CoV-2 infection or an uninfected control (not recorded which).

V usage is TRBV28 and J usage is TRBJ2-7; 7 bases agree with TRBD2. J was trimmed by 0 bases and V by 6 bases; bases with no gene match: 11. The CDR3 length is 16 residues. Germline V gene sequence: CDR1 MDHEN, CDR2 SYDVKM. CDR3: CASSRTGGVSSYEQYF. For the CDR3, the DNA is TGTGCCAGCAGCCGGACGGGGGGAGTTAGCTCCTACGAGCAGTACTTC.

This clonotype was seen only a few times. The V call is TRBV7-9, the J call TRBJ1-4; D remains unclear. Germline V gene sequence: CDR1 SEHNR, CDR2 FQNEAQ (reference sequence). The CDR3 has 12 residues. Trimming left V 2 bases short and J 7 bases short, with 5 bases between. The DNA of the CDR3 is TGTGCCAGCAGCTTAAGCGGTGAAAAACTGTTTTTT. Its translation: CASSLSGEKLFF.

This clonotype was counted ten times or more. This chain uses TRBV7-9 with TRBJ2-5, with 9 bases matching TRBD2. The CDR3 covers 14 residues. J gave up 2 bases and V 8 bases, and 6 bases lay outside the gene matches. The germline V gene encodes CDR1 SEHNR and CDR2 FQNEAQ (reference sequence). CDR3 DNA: TGTGCCAGCGGGTTTAGCGGGGGTCAAGAGACCCAGTACTTC. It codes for CASGFSGGQETQYF.

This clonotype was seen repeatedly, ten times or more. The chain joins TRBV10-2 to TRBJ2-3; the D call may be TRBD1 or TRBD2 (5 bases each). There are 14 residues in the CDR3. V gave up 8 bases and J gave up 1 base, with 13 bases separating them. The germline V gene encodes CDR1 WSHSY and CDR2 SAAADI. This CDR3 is CASAGGAGTDTQYF. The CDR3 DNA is TGCGCCAGCGCGGGTGGGGCGGGCACAGATACGCAGTATTTT.

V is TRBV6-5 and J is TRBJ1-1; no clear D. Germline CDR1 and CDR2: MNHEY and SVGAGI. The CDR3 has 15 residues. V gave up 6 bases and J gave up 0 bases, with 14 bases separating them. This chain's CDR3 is CASSQPGFLNTEAFF. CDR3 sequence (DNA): TGTGCCAGCAGCCAGCCGGGATTTCTGAACACTGAAGCTTTCTTT.

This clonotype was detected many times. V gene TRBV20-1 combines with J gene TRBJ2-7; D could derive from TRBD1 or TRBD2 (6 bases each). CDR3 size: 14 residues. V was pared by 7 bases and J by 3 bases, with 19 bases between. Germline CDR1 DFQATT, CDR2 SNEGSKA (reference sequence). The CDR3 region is CSVKRSGAYYEQYF. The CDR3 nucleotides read TGCAGTGTCAAGAGGTCGGGGGCCTACTACGAGCAGTACTTC.

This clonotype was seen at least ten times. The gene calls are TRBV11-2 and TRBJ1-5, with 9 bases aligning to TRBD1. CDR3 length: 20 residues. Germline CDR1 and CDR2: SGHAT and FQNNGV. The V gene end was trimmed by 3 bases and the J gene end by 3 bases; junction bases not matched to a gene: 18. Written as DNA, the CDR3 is TGTGCCAGCAGCTTCGGCCACGACAGGGGGGTTCCTCTAAACAATCAGCCCCAGCATTTT. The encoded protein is CASSFGHDRGVPLNNQPQHF.

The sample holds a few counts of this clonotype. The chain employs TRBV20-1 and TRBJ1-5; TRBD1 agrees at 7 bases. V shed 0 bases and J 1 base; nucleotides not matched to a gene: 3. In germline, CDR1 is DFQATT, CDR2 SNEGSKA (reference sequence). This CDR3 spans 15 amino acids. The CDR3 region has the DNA TGCAGTGCTAGAGAAGGGGGCACCAGCAATCAGCCCCAGCATTTT. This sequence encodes CSAREGGTSNQPQHF.

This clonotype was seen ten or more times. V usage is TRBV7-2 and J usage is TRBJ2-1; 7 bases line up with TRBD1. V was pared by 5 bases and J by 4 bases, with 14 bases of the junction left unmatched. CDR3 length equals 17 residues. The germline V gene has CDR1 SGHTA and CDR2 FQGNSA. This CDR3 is CASSLRPRGQPYNEQFF. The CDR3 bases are TGTGCCAGCAGCCTAAGACCTCGGGGACAGCCATACAATGAGCAGTTCTTC. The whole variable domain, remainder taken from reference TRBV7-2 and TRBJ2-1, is GAGVSQSPSNKVTEKGKDVELRCDPISGHTALYWYRQSLGQGLEFLIYFQGNSAPDKSGLPSDRFSAERTGGSVSTLTIQRTQQEDSAVYLCASSLRPRGQPYNEQFFGPGTRLTVL.

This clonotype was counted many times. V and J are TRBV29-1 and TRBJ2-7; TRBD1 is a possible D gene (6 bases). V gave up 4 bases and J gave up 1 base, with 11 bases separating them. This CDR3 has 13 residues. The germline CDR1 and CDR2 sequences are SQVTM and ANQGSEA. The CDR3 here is CSVAVTGSYEQYF. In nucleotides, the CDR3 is TGCAGCGTTGCCGTCACAGGGTCCTACGAGCAGTACTTC.

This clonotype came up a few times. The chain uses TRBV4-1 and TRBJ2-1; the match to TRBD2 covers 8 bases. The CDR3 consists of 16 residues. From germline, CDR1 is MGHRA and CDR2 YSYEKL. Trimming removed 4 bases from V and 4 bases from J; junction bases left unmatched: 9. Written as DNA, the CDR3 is TGCGCCAGCAGCCGTCTTGCGCCGGGGGGGTACAATGAGCAGTTCTTC. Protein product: CASSRLAPGGYNEQFF.

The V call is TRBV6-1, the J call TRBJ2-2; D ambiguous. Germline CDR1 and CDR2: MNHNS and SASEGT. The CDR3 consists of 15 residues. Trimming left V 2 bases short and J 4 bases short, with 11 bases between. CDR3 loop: CASSESRQATGELFF. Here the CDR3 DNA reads TGTGCCAGCAGTGAAAGCCGGCAGGCCACCGGGGAGCTGTTTTTT.

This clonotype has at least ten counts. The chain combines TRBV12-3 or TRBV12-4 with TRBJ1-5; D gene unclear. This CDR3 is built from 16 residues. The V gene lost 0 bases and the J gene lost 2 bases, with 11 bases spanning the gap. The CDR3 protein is CASSLAAGFGNQPQHF. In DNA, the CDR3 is TGTGCCAGCAGTTTAGCGGCCGGGTTTGGCAATCAGCCCCAGCATTTT.

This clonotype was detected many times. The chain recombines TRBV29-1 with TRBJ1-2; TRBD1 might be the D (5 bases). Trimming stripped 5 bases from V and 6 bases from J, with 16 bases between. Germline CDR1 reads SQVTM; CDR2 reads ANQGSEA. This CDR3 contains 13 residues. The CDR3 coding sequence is TGCAGCGTTCTGGATAGCGGGGGAAATGGCTACACCTTC. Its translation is CSVLDSGGNGYTF.

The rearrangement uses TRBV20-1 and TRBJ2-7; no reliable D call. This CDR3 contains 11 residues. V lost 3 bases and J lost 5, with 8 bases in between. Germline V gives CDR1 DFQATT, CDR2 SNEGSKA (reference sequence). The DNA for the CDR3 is TGCAGTGCTAGTAGGATAAACGAGCAGTACTTC. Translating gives CSASRINEQYF.

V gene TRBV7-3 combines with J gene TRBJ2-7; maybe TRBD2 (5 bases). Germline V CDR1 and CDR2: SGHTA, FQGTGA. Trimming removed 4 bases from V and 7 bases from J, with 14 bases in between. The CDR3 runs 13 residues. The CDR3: CASSWSHRGEQYF. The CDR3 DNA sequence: TGTGCCAGCAGCTGGAGCCATCGGGGAGAGCAGTACTTC.

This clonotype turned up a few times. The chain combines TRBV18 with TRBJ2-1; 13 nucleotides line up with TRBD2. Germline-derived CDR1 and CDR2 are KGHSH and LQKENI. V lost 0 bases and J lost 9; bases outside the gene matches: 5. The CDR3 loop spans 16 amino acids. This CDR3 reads CASSPPGTSGIGEQFF. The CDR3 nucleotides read TGTGCCAGCTCACCACCTGGGACTAGCGGGATAGGTGAGCAGTTCTTC.

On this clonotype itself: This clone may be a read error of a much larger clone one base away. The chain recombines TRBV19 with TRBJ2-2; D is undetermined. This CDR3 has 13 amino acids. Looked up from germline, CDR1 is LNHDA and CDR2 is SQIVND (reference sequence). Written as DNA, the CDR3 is TGTGCCGGTAGCTCGCTGAACACCGGGGAGCTGTTTTTT. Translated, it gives CAGSSLNTGELFF.